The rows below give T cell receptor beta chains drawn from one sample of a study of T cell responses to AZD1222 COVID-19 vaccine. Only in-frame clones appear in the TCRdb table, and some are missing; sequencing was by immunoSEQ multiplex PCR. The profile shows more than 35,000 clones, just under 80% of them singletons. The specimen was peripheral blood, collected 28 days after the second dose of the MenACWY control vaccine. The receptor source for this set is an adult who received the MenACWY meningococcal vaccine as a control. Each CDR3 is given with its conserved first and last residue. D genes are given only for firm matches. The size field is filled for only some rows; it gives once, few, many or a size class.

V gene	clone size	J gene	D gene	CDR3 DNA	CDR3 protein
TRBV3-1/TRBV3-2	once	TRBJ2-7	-	TGTGCCAGCAGCCCTGGGGCAGGGAAACCAACCTACGAGCAGTACTTC	CASSPGAGKPTYEQYF
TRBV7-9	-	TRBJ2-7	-	TGTGCCAGCAGCTCCGAGGAGGGCTACGAGCAGTACTTC	CASSSEEGYEQYF
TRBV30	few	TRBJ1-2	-	TGTGCCTGGGAAAAGTCGGACGCGGGGTATGGCTACACCTTC	CAWEKSDAGYGYTF
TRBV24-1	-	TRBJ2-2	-	TGTGCCACCAGTGATCCCGCGACTAGGCAGGGGAACACCGGGGAGCTGTTTTTT	CATSDPATRQGNTGELFF
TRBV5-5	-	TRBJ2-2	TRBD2	TGTGCCAGCAGCGCCGGACTAGCGGGGGACACCGGGGAGCTGTTTTTT	CASSAGLAGDTGELFF
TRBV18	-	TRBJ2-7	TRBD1	TGTGCCAGCTCACCACCAGGAAGTGGACAGGGGGCCCACGAGCAGTACTTC	CASSPPGSGQGAHEQYF
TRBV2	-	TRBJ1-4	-	TGTGCCAGCAAGGGCCGCGTTGCAACTAATGAAAAACTGTTTTTT	CASKGRVATNEKLFF
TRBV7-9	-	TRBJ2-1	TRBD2	TGTGCCAGCAGCTTAGCGTTCCAGCGGGACTACAATGAGCAGTTCTTC	CASSLAFQRDYNEQFF
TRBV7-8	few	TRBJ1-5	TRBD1	TGTGCCAGCAGCTTAGCGTGGGGGCAGGGGGCAAATCAGCCCCAGCATTTT	CASSLAWGQGANQPQHF
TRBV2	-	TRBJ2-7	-	TGTGCCAGCAGTCAAGGGACTTTCGAGGGATGGTTC	CASSQGTFEGWF
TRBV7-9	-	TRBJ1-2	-	TGTGCCAGCAGCCCCCCCGGCAGTCAGGGGTATGGCTACACCTTC	CASSPPGSQGYGYTF
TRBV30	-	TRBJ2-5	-	TGTGCCTGGAGGCTGGGTGAGACCCAGTACTTC	CAWRLGETQYF
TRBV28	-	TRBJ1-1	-	TGTGCCAGCAGTTTAATAGCGGTGGGGCCCAAGAACATGAACACTGAAGCTTTCTTT	CASSLIAVGPKNMNTEAFF
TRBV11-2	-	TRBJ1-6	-	TGTGCCAGCAGCCCCAGGGGAGATTCACCCCTCCACTTT	CASSPRGDSPLHF
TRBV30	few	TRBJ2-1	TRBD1	TGTGCCTGGATGGGACAGATCTACAATGAGCAGTTCTTC	CAWMGQIYNEQFF
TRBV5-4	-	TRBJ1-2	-	TGTGCCAGCAGCTTACAGGGTGAGAATGGCTACACCTTC	CASSLQGENGYTF
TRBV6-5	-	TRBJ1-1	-	TGTGCCAGCAGCCAGACCGACACAGCTGAAGCTTTCTTT	CASSQTDTAEAFF
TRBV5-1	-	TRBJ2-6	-	TGCGCCAGCAGCTCTGCCTCAGGGCGTGGTGCCAACGTCCTGACTTTC	CASSSASGRGANVLTF
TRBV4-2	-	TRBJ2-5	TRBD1	TGTGCCAGCAGCCAAGGAGACAGGGGGGACCAAGAGACCCAGTACTTC	CASSQGDRGDQETQYF
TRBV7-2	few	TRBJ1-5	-	TGTGCCAGCAGCTTACGCAGAAATCAGCCCCAGCATTTT	CASSLRRNQPQHF
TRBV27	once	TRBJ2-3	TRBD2	TGTGCCAGCAGACGCGGGGGGGCCGAAGCAGATACGCAGTATTTT	CASRRGGAEADTQYF
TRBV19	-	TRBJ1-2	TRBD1	TGTGCCAGCCGCCCAGGGGGAGAAGGAGGCTACACCTTC	CASRPGGEGGYTF
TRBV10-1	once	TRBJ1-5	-	TGCGCCAGCAAGTCGGGGCGGAGAGGGCAAAGGCAGCCCCAGCATTTT	CASKSGRRGQRQPQHF
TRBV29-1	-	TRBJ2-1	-	TGCAGCGTCGAAGACGACCCTGCTCTGTCTTCGCAGTTCTTC	CSVEDDPALSSQFF
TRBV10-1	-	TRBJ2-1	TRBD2	TGCGCCAGCAGTGAGAAAAGACTAGCGGCACAAATACCCCCCTACAATGAGCAGTTCTTC	CASSEKRLAAQIPPYNEQFF
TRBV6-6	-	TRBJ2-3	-	TGTGCCAGCAGTTACTCGGGAGATACGCAGTATTTT	CASSYSGDTQYF
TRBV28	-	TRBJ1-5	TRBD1	TGTGCCGGCACAGGGGGCGCGGGTCAGCCCCAGCATTTT	CAGTGGAGQPQHF